The entry below gives a single T cell receptor (beta chain) sequence along with its context. Its antigen is not known. A read error is possible here, since a much larger clone lies one base away. The data derive from a study of molecular identifiers for immune sequencing clone quantification. Study-level results: Single-cell amounts of spiked Jurkat TCR RNA were reportedly detectable among about a million naive cells.

From germline, CDR1 is SQVTM and CDR2 ANQGSEA. V lost 5 bases and J 6 bases, leaving 14 bases between the germline ends. The CDR3 is 12 residues long. Libraries of naive CD8 cells were prepared from approximately 20,000 to 1,000,000 sorted cells using 10%, 30% or 50% RNA. CD8+CD4-CCR7+CD45RA+ cells were sorted as naive CD8 T cells. Library preparation followed earlier protocols using designated TCR primers. Via MiXCR, TCRdb re-called the PCR reads, giving one row per CDR3 protein. This sample has 400,000 to 600,000 distinct CDR3 sequences, with about 25% found just once. Input material: naive CD8+ T cells from blood, with Jurkat cell RNA spiked in. Subset of the sample: FACS-sorted CD8+CD4-CCR7+CD45RA+ naive T cells. The chain is built from TRBV29-1 and TRBJ2-7; D ambiguous. This sequence originates from a human donor in good health. Some libraries in this study had Jurkat cell RNA spiked in. The CDR3 DNA sequence: TGCAGCGTTACGAGGTGCCGCCGCGAGCAGTACTTC. Translated: CSVTRCRREQYF.